The present T cell receptor (beta chain) was sequenced within a study of a mutant IDH1 vaccine in newly diagnosed glioma. Study summary: Eight vaccine doses were administered to patients at weeks 1, 3, 5, 7, 11, 15, 19 and 23. Patients received vaccination from 4-6 weeks after radiotherapy alone, or with temozolomide cycles.

Points on this clone: Its antigen is currently unknown.

Stated time point: week 23, last vaccination. A single vaccine dose contained 300 ug of mutant IDH1 20-mer peptide, and topical imiquimod was used with it. Profiled with immunoSEQ multiplex PCR; TCRdb holds only in-frame clones, not every one. The table lists about 67,000 clones, approximately 87% of them singletons, with more than 10% in the top ten. CDR1 and CDR2 from the germline V gene are SGHTA and FQGNSA. The CDR3 has 19 residues. V lost 0 bases and J lost 5; bases outside the gene matches: 11. The chain employs TRBV7-2 and TRBJ2-1; TRBD2 matches at 12 bases. This receptor was obtained from a man younger than 35 with glioma. Material: PBMCs, obtained from a glioma patient whose treatment included an IDH1 peptide vaccine. The CDR3 loop reads CASSLALLAGGVHHNEQFF. DNA of the CDR3: TGTGCCAGCAGCTTAGCGCTGCTAGCGGGAGGGGTTCACCACAATGAGCAGTTCTTC.